The clone carrying this TCR beta chain was recorded once. Its antigen is still unknown. The V end was cut by 5 bases, the J end by 2 bases, with 7 bases between. The CDR3 has 12 residues. CDR1 is SGHAT, CDR2 FQNNGV, per germline. The sample is drawn from a study of T cell repertoires in cytomegalovirus infection. Across the whole study: Both CMV infection and a matching HLA type were indicated by public TCR beta signatures.

Broader study findings: HLA-C-restricted TCR beta clonotypes specific for CMV led the ex vivo response. Adding up the frequency of public TCR beta families identified people who carried CMV plus the relevant HLA.

TCRdb recomputed calls from the reads with MiXCR, one row per CDR3 protein. The sample contains approximately 700,000 distinct CDR3 sequences, less than 40% of which appear only once. The chain links TRBV11-2 to TRBJ2-7; D uncertain. The clonotype was recovered from a human donor in good health (CMV status not recorded). Some clones in this sample may be carry-over from other donors' samples. The sequenced sample consisted of PBMCs. CDR3 nucleotide sequence: TGTGCCAGCAGCGAAGACCCCTACGAGCAGTACTTC. Its translation: CASSEDPYEQYF.